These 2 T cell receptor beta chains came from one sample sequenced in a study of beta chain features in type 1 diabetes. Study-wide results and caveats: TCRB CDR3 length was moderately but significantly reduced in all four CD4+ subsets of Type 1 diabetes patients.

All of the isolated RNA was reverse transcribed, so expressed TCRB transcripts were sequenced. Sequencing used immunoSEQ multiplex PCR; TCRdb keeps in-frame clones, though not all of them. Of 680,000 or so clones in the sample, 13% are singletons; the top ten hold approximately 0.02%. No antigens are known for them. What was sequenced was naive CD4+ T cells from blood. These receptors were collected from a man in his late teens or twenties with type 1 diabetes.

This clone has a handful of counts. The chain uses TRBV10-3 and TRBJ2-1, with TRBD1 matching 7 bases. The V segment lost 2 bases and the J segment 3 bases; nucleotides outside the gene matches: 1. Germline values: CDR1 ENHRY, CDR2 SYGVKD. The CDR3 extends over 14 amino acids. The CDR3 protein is CAISEGTVYNEQFF. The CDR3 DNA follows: TGTGCCATCAGTGAGGGGACAGTCTACAATGAGCAGTTCTTC.

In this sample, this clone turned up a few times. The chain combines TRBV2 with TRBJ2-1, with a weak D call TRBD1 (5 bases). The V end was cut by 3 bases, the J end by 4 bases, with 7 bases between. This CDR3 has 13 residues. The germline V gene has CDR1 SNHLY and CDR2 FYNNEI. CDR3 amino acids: CASSEGHYNEQFF. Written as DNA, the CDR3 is TGTGCCAGCAGTGAGGGGCATTACAATGAGCAGTTCTTC. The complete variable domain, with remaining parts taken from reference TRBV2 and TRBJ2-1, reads EPEVTQTPSHQVTQMGQEVILRCVPISNHLYFYWYRQILGQKVEFLVSFYNNEISEKSEIFDDQFSVERPDGSNFTLKIRSTKLEDSAMYFCASSEGHYNEQFFGPGTRLTVL.